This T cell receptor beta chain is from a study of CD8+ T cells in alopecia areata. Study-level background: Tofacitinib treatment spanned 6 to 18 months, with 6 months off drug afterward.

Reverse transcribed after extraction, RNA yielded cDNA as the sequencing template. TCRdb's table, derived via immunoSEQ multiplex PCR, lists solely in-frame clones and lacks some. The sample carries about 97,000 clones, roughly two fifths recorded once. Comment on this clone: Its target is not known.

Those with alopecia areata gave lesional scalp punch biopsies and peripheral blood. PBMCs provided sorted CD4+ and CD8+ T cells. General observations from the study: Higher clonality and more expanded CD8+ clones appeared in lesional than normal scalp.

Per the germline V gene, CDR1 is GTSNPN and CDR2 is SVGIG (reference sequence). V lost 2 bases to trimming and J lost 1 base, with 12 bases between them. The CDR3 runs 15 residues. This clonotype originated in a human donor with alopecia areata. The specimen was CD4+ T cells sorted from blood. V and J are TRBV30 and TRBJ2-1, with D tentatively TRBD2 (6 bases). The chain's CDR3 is CAWSYGGSSYNEQFF. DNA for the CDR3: TGTGCCTGGAGTTACGGGGGTTCTTCCTACAATGAGCAGTTCTTC.